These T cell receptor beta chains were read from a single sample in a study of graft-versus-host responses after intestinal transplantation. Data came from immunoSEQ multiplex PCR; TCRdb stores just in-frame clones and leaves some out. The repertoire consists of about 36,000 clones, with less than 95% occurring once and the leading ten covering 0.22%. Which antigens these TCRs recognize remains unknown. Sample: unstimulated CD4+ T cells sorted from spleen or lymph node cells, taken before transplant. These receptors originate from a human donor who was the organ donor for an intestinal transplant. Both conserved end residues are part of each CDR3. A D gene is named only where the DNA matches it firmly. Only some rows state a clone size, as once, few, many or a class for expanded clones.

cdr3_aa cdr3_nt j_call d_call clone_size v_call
CASSLSQFRNTNEKLFF TGTGCCAGCAGCTTATCCCAATTCAGGAATACTAATGAAAAACTGTTTTTT TRBJ1-4 NA NA TRBV11-3
CASSGQGTDTQYF TGTGCCAGCTCGGGACAGGGCACAGATACGCAGTATTTT TRBJ2-3 TRBD1 NA TRBV2
CSVEEQVYGYTF TGCAGCGTTGAAGAACAGGTCTATGGCTACACCTTC TRBJ1-2 NA NA TRBV29-1
CASSSPGQGYEQYF TGTGCCAGCAGTTCTCCGGGACAGGGGTACGAGCAGTACTTC TRBJ2-7 TRBD1 NA TRBV28
CASSWRGRDTEAFF TGTGCCAGCAGCTGGAGGGGTAGGGACACTGAAGCTTTCTTT TRBJ1-1 NA once TRBV7-2
CASSLEAAKLFF TGTGCCAGCAGCTTAGAGGCAGCAAAACTGTTTTTT TRBJ1-4 NA NA TRBV7-2
CASSLVAGGPKDTQYF TGTGCCAGCAGCTTGGTCGCGGGGGGGCCAAAAGATACGCAGTATTTT TRBJ2-3 TRBD2 once TRBV5-4
CASHLPTGYEQYF TGTGCCAGCCACTTACCAACAGGCTACGAGCAGTACTTC TRBJ2-7 NA NA TRBV6-5
CASRPGRENGYTF TGTGCCAGCAGGCCCGGGAGAGAGAATGGCTACACCTTC TRBJ1-2 NA NA TRBV28
CASSRVGYEQYF TGTGCCAGTAGTAGGGTTGGCTACGAGCAGTACTTC TRBJ2-7 NA NA TRBV19
CASSSSLAGGPNTQYF TGTGCCAGCAGTTCGTCACTAGCGGGGGGCCCAAATACGCAGTATTTT TRBJ2-3 TRBD2 NA TRBV6-5
CASSQSRGGGETQYF TGCGCCAGCAGCCAGTCCAGGGGAGGGGGAGAGACCCAGTACTTC TRBJ2-5 NA once TRBV5-1
CASSFTGGGNYGYTF TGTGCCAGCAGCTTTACGGGGGGGGGCAACTATGGCTACACCTTC TRBJ1-2 NA NA TRBV5-4